This paragraph covers one TCR beta chain sequence. The sample originates from a study of blood T cell repertoires in COVID-19. Study details: COVID-19 samples collected from the United States, Italy and Spain covered acute and convalescent phases. PBMCs, B-cell-depleted T cells, or T cells were the source of the cDNA or gDNA that made up the material.

Study processing details: Quantification of nucleated cells was approximated via reference gene primer amplification. Using immunoSEQ multiplex PCR, the repertoire was profiled, and TCRdb retains in-frame clones only, with some absent. The V and J calls and clone size are taken from that table; D and trimming were inferred from the DNA. Among about 220,000 clones listed, 82% were seen once. V dropped 2 bases and J dropped 4 bases, with 8 bases sitting between them. Germline V gene data show CDR1 as SGHAT and CDR2 as FQNNGV. CDR3 length equals 14 residues. This receptor was identified in a woman aged 80 or over with acute or convalescent COVID-19. This chain uses TRBV11-2 with TRBJ2-2; TRBD1 is a possible D gene (5 bases). Sample: peripheral blood. The CDR3 reads CASSLRTFTGELFF. The CDR3 DNA reads TGTGCCAGCAGCTTACGGACATTCACCGGGGAGCTGTTTTTT.